This T cell receptor (beta chain) was recovered during a study of beta chain features in type 1 diabetes. General observations from the study: A closer apparent resemblance between naive, central memory and Treg TCRB repertoires was seen in patients than in healthy donors.

With regard to this clone: Its antigen is not known.

Sequencing targeted expressed TCRB transcripts, as all isolated RNA had been reverse transcribed. The table came from immunoSEQ multiplex PCR; TCRdb's copy has only in-frame clones and leaves some out. The sample holds about 39,000 clones, approximately 49% seen once. Stem cell-like memory, regulatory, central memory and naive CD4+ cells were sorted via CD45RO/CCR7/CD25/CD127/CD95/CD27. This CDR3 spans 16 amino acids. The V and J ends lost 1 base and 3 bases respectively, with 15 bases between them. Germline V gene sequence: CDR1 LNHNV, CDR2 YYDKDF (reference sequence). V usage is TRBV15 and J usage is TRBJ2-5; D is perhaps TRBD1 (5 bases). The clonotype originates from a woman between 18 and 29 years old in good health. Sequenced: central memory CD4+ T cells from blood. The DNA for the CDR3 is TGTGCCACCAGCAGAGGACGCAGGGTCGGTGAAGAGACCCAGTACTTC. Residues: CATSRGRRVGEETQYF.